The present T cell receptor beta chain was sequenced within a study of blood T cell repertoires in COVID-19. After removal of 5 bases from V and 4 bases from J, the junction contained 7 bases not matched to a gene. There are 15 residues in the CDR3. Germline lookup yields CDR1 SEHNR and CDR2 FQNEAQ (reference sequence). Only in-frame clones appear in the TCRdb table, and some are missing; sequencing was by immunoSEQ multiplex PCR. The profile shows approximately 40,000 clones, 90% of them singletons. Specimen: peripheral blood. This rearrangement joins TRBV7-9 to TRBJ2-5; 10 bases fit TRBD2. This receptor was obtained from a human donor in a cohort sampled during active COVID-19. This chain's CDR3 is CASSLWLAGVETQYF. CDR3 nucleotide sequence: TGTGCCAGCAGCCTTTGGCTAGCGGGAGTAGAGACCCAGTACTTC.